This TCR beta chain was recorded in a study of regulatory T cells in long-lasting Graves disease. Germline V CDR1 and CDR2: GTSNPN, SVGIG (reference sequence). Trimming removed 1 base from V and 2 bases from J; junction bases left unmatched: 6. The CDR3 length is 16 residues. Investigators prepared the TCR beta libraries by applying iRepertoire HTBI primers and Arm-PCR of CDR3 regions. TCRdb fed the multiplex PCR reads into MiXCR, producing one record per CDR3 protein. Of a few hundred thousand distinct CDR3 sequences listed, approximately 15% were seen once; the top ten hold less than 35%. Described time point: newly diagnosed GD, antithyroid drugs for less than 3 months. The authors made the TCR library using RNA they extracted from PBMCs. These data also featured in a second study, about T cells in Graves' hyperthyroidism and ophthalmopathy.

The material was peripheral blood mononuclear cells (PBMCs), obtained at new diagnosis, from a patient treated with antithyroid drugs. The V call is TRBV30, the J call TRBJ1-3; 9 bases fit TRBD1. The sequence was collected from a man aged 35 to 55 with Graves disease. The DNA for the CDR3 is TGTGCCTGGAGTGGGGACAGGGCATTCCCTGGAAACACCATATATTTT. It yields the protein CAWSGDRAFPGNTIYF.